The 14 T cell receptor beta chains below were found in one sample sequenced in a study of T cells in Graves' hyperthyroidism and ophthalmopathy. Amplification targeted TCR beta CDR3 regions from RNA transcripts. RT-PCR in the first round (using the HTBI primer set) targeted the TCR CDR3. TCRdb independently ran MiXCR on the multiplex PCR reads; one entry per CDR3 protein. The sample records about 380,000 distinct CDR3 sequences, approximately 17% being singletons. Material for sequencing was blood. The receptors were sampled from a man younger than 35 with Graves' ophthalmopathy.

This clonotype was seen repeatedly, ten times or more. CDR3 in DNA: TGTGCCAGCAGCTGGAACGGGGGGCCTTACAATGAGCAGTTCTTC. This gives the protein CASSWNGGPYNEQFF. The V and J genes are TRBV7-3 and TRBJ2-1, with D possibly being TRBD2 (7 bases). The CDR3 has 15 residues. Germline lookup yields CDR1 SGHTA and CDR2 FQGTGA. Between the trimmed V and J ends, which lost 4 bases and 4 bases, there was a span of 14 bases.

This clonotype was picked up many times. This rearrangement joins TRBV5-1 to TRBJ2-7, with 7 bases that match TRBD1. Trimming at V came to 1 base and at J to 1 base, leaving 8 bases not matched to a gene. The CDR3 has 16 amino acids. Germline V gene sequence: CDR1 SGHRS, CDR2 YFSETQ. The CDR3 protein is CASSLWPTGVSYEQYF. As DNA, the CDR3 is TGCGCCAGCAGCTTGTGGCCCACAGGGGTATCCTACGAGCAGTACTTC. Supplemented by reference TRBV5-1 and TRBJ2-7, the full variable domain reads KAGVTQTPRYLIKTRGQQVTLSCSPISGHRSVSWYQQTPGQGLQFLFEYFSETQRNKGNFPGRFSGRQFSNSRSEMNVSTLELGDSALYLCASSLWPTGVSYEQYFGPGTRLTVT.

This clonotype has a count of ten or more. The chain couples TRBV28 to TRBJ1-1; 9 bases map to TRBD1. With V trimmed by 2 bases and J by 6 bases, 10 bases remained unmatched. From germline, CDR1 is MDHEN and CDR2 SYDVKM. The CDR3 length is 16 residues. CDR3 nucleotides: TGTGCCAGCAGTTTAGGATTTACAGGGGGCAGGTCTGAAGCTTTCTTT. This codes for CASSLGFTGGRSEAFF.

This clonotype was seen many times. The chain employs TRBV18 and TRBJ1-4; 7 nucleotides align to TRBD1. Germline CDR1 and CDR2: KGHSH and LQKENI. Trimming cost V 5 bases and J 8 bases; bases outside gene matches: 2. CDR3 length: 12 residues. The CDR3 loop is CASSGGQEKLFF. Written as DNA, the CDR3 is TGTGCCAGCTCAGGGGGACAGGAAAAACTGTTTTTT.

This clonotype came up many times. V and J are TRBV7-3 and TRBJ2-3; D possibly corresponds to TRBD1 (5 bases). Trimming stripped 8 bases from V and 6 bases from J, with 9 bases between. The germline V gene encodes CDR1 SGHTA and CDR2 FQGTGA. This CDR3 region has 11 residues. This CDR3 reads CASQKGDTQYF. For the CDR3, the DNA is TGTGCCAGCCAAAAGGGGGATACGCAGTATTTT.

V usage is TRBV27 and J usage is TRBJ1-4; no clear D gene. Per germline, CDR1 MNHEY and CDR2 SMNVEV (reference sequence). CDR3 length equals 16 residues. The V and J ends lost 2 bases and 2 bases respectively, with 12 bases between them. The CDR3 is CASSLRWDRTNEKLFF. The CDR3 DNA sequence: TGTGCCAGCAGTTTACGTTGGGATAGGACTAATGAAAAACTGTTTTTT.

This clonotype was seen just once. This chain uses TRBV19 with TRBJ2-5; 8 bases are shared with TRBD2. Trimming took 6 bases from V and 0 from J; bases not matched to a gene: 6. Germline V gives CDR1 LNHDA, CDR2 SQIVND (reference sequence). The CDR3 contains 15 residues. This chain's CDR3 is CASRRGATYQETQYF. Written as DNA, the CDR3 is TGTGCCAGTAGGCGGGGGGCTACTTACCAAGAGACCCAGTACTTC.

This clonotype was seen many times. The genes are TRBV11-2 and TRBJ2-2; 15 bases agree with TRBD2. Germline CDR1 is SGHAT and CDR2 is FQNNGV. Trimming removed 5 bases from V and 8 bases from J; junction bases left unmatched: 9. The CDR3 length is 17 residues. The CDR3 protein is CASSPGLAGGRRGELFF. The DNA for the CDR3 is TGTGCCAGCAGCCCGGGACTAGCGGGGGGCCGAAGAGGGGAGCTGTTTTTT.

This clonotype was counted many times. The rearrangement links TRBV2 to TRBJ2-2, with D perhaps being TRBD1 or TRBD2 (6 bases each). CDR3 length: 15 amino acids. Germline V gives CDR1 SNHLY, CDR2 FYNNEI. Trimming shortened V by 4 bases and J by 2 bases, and 11 bases separated the two germline ends. CDR3 coding DNA: TGTGCCAGCAGTGGCGACGGGGGCAACACCGGGGAGCTGTTTTTT. This translates into CASSGDGGNTGELFF.

This clonotype was detected only a few times. The CDR3 region has the DNA TGTGCCAGTAGTCCAGCAGCGGGGGGCCTGTACGAGCAGTACTTC. Its translation is CASSPAAGGLYEQYF. V and J are TRBV19 and TRBJ2-7; 9 bases line up with TRBD2. The germline gives CDR1 LNHDA, CDR2 SQIVND (reference sequence). V was pared by 5 bases and J by 4 bases, with 9 bases of the junction left unmatched. This CDR3 comprises 15 residues.

In its sample, this clonotype was seen many times. The chain joins TRBV28 to TRBJ1-5; 7 nucleotides match TRBD1. The germline V gene encodes CDR1 MDHEN and CDR2 SYDVKM. CDR3 length equals 21 residues. With 6 bases clipped from V and 2 bases from J, the junction kept 25 bases outside the gene matches. CDR3 DNA: TGTGCCAGCAGCTATGGGATCTACGCCAGGGGGGCCCTTTTTGGCAATCAGCCCCAGCATTTT. Its protein is CASSYGIYARGALFGNQPQHF.

This clonotype was detected many times. V usage is TRBV6-1 and J usage is TRBJ1-5; D possibly corresponds to TRBD1 (6 bases). With 2 bases removed from V and 4 bases from J, the gap between germline ends came to 15 bases. Germline V gene lookup returns CDR1 MNHNS and CDR2 SASEGT. This CDR3 is built from 16 residues. CDR3 sequence reads: CASSERLGGINQPQHF. The CDR3 region has the DNA TGTGCCAGCAGTGAAAGGTTAGGGGGGATAAATCAGCCCCAGCATTTT.

This clonotype appeared many times. The V gene is TRBV12-3 or TRBV12-4, the J gene TRBJ2-5; D not resolved. The length of the CDR3 is 13 residues. Between the trimmed V and J ends, which lost 3 bases and 1 base, there was a span of 6 bases. CDR3 sequence: CASSFGVQETQYF. The CDR3 DNA is TGTGCCAGCAGTTTCGGCGTCCAAGAGACCCAGTACTTC.

The V gene is TRBV9, the J gene TRBJ2-2, with D perhaps TRBD2 (6 bases). Germline V gene data show CDR1 as SGDLS and CDR2 as YYNGEE. The CDR3 extends over 16 amino acids. V was cut by 0 bases and J by 0 bases, with 9 bases left in between. CDR3 amino acids: CASSVEGGANTGELFF. CDR3 coding DNA: TGTGCCAGCAGCGTAGAAGGCGGGGCGAACACCGGGGAGCTGTTTTTT.